Each of the 24 T cell receptor beta chains below was sequenced from the same sample in a study of T cells in Graves' hyperthyroidism and ophthalmopathy. RNA transcripts provided the source from which TCR beta CDR3 regions were amplified. First-round RT-PCR targeting the TCR CDR3 was performed with the HTBI primer set. TCRdb re-derived calls from the multiplex PCR reads in MiXCR, one entry per CDR3 protein. The profile shows 210,000 or so distinct CDR3 sequences, roughly 18% of them singletons. The sequencing sample was made of blood. All receptors come from a man aged 50 to 60 with Graves' hyperthyroidism.

This clonotype has a count of ten or more. The V gene is TRBV7-2, the J gene TRBJ2-2, with 7 bases matching TRBD2. The germline V gene encodes CDR1 SGHTA and CDR2 FQGNSA. This CDR3 spans 15 amino acids. After removal of 7 bases from V and 6 bases from J, the junction contained 11 bases not matched to a gene. CDR3 loop: CASKGREKIAGELFF. The CDR3 DNA reads as TGTGCCAGCAAGGGGCGGGAGAAGATCGCCGGGGAGCTGTTTTTT.

This clonotype came up many times. The chain employs TRBV20-1 and TRBJ1-1; D is uncertain. Germline CDR1 DFQATT, CDR2 SNEGSKA (reference sequence). The CDR3 runs to 12 residues. V lost 6 bases and J 3 bases, leaving 11 bases between the germline ends. DNA for the CDR3: TGCAGTGCCAGTTCCGGGGACACTGAAGCTTTCTTT. Its protein is CSASSGDTEAFF.

This clonotype was recorded many times. This chain uses TRBV28 with TRBJ1-3; 7 bases fit TRBD1. CDR1 and CDR2 from the germline V gene are MDHEN and SYDVKM. This CDR3 is 15 amino acids long. With V trimmed by 5 bases and J by 5 bases, 9 bases remained unmatched. CDR3 region: CASSPWDSDRNTIYF. The CDR3 nucleotides are TGTGCCAGCAGTCCCTGGGACAGCGATCGAAACACCATATATTTT.

The V and J genes are TRBV19 and TRBJ2-3; 8 bases fit TRBD2. This CDR3 contains 17 residues. CDR1 and CDR2 from the germline V gene are LNHDA and SQIVND (reference sequence). J gave up 6 bases and V 4 bases, and 15 bases lay outside the gene matches. The CDR3 loop is CASSSGLPAGVMDTQYF. The DNA for the CDR3 is TGTGCCAGTAGTAGCGGCCTGCCAGCGGGAGTGATGGATACGCAGTATTTT.

There are many counts of this clonotype. The J gene is TRBJ1-4, the V gene TRBV12-3 or TRBV12-4; D is possibly TRBD1 (6 bases). The V gene lost 5 bases and the J gene lost 8 bases, with 12 bases spanning the gap. The CDR3 contains 13 residues. The CDR3 nucleotides read TGTGCCAGCAGTCCCAGGGGTGGGGAAAAACTGTTTTTT. Its protein product is CASSPRGGEKLFF.

The table lists this clonotype with many counts. This chain connects TRBV10-3 to TRBJ2-1; 10 positions match TRBD2. This CDR3 is 14 amino acids long. V lost 6 bases, J lost 4 bases, and 3 bases stayed unmatched. Per germline, CDR1 ENHRY and CDR2 SYGVKD. CDR3 sequence reads: CAIRRTSGYNEQFF. The CDR3 DNA reads TGTGCCATCAGAAGGACTAGCGGATACAATGAGCAGTTCTTC.

Points on this clonotype: Given a much more abundant clone one base away, this may be a read error. The chain employs TRBV6-9 and TRBJ2-1, with no clear D. Germline assignment: CDR1 MNHGY and CDR2 SVAAGI. The CDR3 spans 11 residues. DNA of the CDR3: TGTGCCAGCAGTGAATCGAATGAGCAGTCCTTC. Protein: CASSESNEQSF.

In this sample, this clonotype turned up a few times. The CDR3 here is CATSERGASGDNEQFF. The CDR3, as DNA: TGTGCCACCAGTGAACGCGGGGCTAGCGGGGACAATGAGCAGTTCTTC. The rearrangement joins TRBV24-1 to TRBJ2-1; 9 bases agree with TRBD2. The ends lost 4 bases at V and 5 bases at J; junction bases unmatched: 8. The CDR3 is made up of 16 amino acids. CDR1 KGHDR and CDR2 SFDVKD come from the germline V gene.

This clonotype occurred many times. The rearrangement joins TRBV28 to TRBJ2-7; TRBD1 matches at 10 bases. Germline V lookup: CDR1 MDHEN, CDR2 SYDVKM. The CDR3 sequence is 14 residues long. V dropped 6 bases and J dropped 7; count of bases not matched to a gene: 9. The CDR3 nucleotides are TGTGCCAGCAGCTACGGACAGGGGGGGAGGGAGCAGTACTTC. Translating it yields CASSYGQGGREQYF.

The table lists this clonotype with a few counts. The J gene is TRBJ1-5, the V gene TRBV2, with 9 nucleotides matching TRBD1. J gave up 7 bases and V 7 bases, and 8 bases lay outside the gene matches. Germline CDR1 SNHLY, CDR2 FYNNEI. This CDR3 spans 14 amino acids. CDR3 in amino acids: CASNSDRGAQPQHF. The DNA for the CDR3 is TGTGCCAGCAACTCGGACAGGGGAGCCCAGCCCCAGCATTTT.

This clonotype was seen at least ten times. This rearrangement joins TRBV11-3 to TRBJ2-1; no clear D gene. Germline loops: CDR1 SGHNT, CDR2 YENEEA. The ends were cut back, 5 bases at V and 8 bases at J, with 10 bases in the middle. CDR3 length equals 12 residues. This CDR3 reads CASSPTRHEQFF. The CDR3 nucleotides are TGTGCCAGCAGCCCTACCCGACATGAGCAGTTCTTC.

This clonotype was seen many times. The V call is TRBV18, the J call TRBJ2-1; TRBD2 matches at 9 bases. The length of the CDR3 is 14 residues. CDR1 and CDR2 from the germline V gene are KGHSH and LQKENI. Unmatched junction bases numbered 4, after V lost 5 bases and J lost 5 bases. The CDR3 spells CASSEAGGDNEQFF. For the CDR3, the DNA is TGTGCCAGCTCAGAAGCGGGAGGTGACAATGAGCAGTTCTTC. Together with reference TRBV18 and TRBJ2-1, the CDR3 gives the full variable domain: NAGVMQNPRHLVRRRGQEARLRCSPMKGHSHVYWYRQLPEEGLKFMVYLQKENIIDESGMPKERFSAEFPKEGPSILRIQQVVRGDSAAYFCASSEAGGDNEQFFGPGTRLTVL.

In its sample, this clonotype was seen many times. This chain joins TRBV11-3 and TRBJ1-1; D remains ambiguous. Trimming removed 5 bases at V and 1 base at J, with 8 bases between. The CDR3 length is 13 residues. Germline lookup yields CDR1 SGHNT and CDR2 YENEEA. The CDR3 is CASSPGRNTEAFF. The CDR3, as DNA: TGTGCCAGCAGCCCCGGACGGAACACTGAAGCTTTCTTT.

This clonotype was detected a few times. The rearrangement links TRBV20-1 to TRBJ1-2; TRBD1 matches 10 bases. J gave up 4 bases and V 6 bases, and 5 bases lay outside the gene matches. Per the germline V gene, CDR1 is DFQATT and CDR2 is SNEGSKA (reference sequence). CDR3 length: 13 amino acids. The CDR3 region has the DNA TGCAGTGCCGACAGGGGGCTTAGCTATGGCTACACCTTC. This sequence encodes CSADRGLSYGYTF.

This clonotype was seen many times. The chain carries TRBV20-1 and TRBJ2-3; 9 bases are a match to TRBD2. Germline V lookup: CDR1 DFQATT, CDR2 SNEGSKA (reference sequence). The CDR3 covers 16 residues. V dropped 5 bases and J dropped 3; count of bases not matched to a gene: 12. The CDR3 region has the DNA TGCAGTGCTCCATCCCGAGCGGGACTAGCTACAGATACGCAGTATTTT. Amino acid sequence: CSAPSRAGLATDTQYF.

This clonotype turned up a few times. The chain links TRBV12-3 or TRBV12-4 to TRBJ2-2, with D tentatively TRBD2 (6 bases). V was cut by 1 base and J by 6 bases, with 12 bases left in between. CDR3 length: 15 residues. CDR3 nucleotides: TGTGCCAGCAGTTTAGTGGGCGGGGTAGCCGGGGAGCTGTTTTTT. This encodes CASSLVGGVAGELFF.

In its sample, this clonotype was seen many times. The chain links TRBV28 to TRBJ2-4; 7 bases match TRBD2. Germline lookup yields CDR1 MDHEN and CDR2 SYDVKM. CDR3 size: 16 residues. V dropped 2 bases and J dropped 8; count of bases not matched to a gene: 12. The CDR3 loop reads CASSLRGGLVGDIQYF. The CDR3 DNA reads TGTGCCAGCAGTTTAAGGGGAGGACTAGTGGGGGACATTCAGTACTTC.

This clonotype turned up a few times. A much larger clone differs from this one at a single base, so this may be a read error. CDR3 coding DNA: TGTGCCAGCAGCGTCGGGACCAGGGGGGCCTACGAGCAGTGCTTC. This sequence encodes CASSVGTRGAYEQCF. The chain has TRBV13 and TRBJ2-7; D may be TRBD1 (7 bases). The CDR3 spans 15 residues. The germline gives CDR1 PRHDT, CDR2 FYEKMQ (reference sequence).

This clonotype was detected ten times or more. This rearrangement joins TRBV27 to TRBJ1-2, with D unclear. Per the germline V gene, CDR1 is MNHEY and CDR2 is SMNVEV (reference sequence). The V gene lost 0 bases and the J gene lost 4 bases, with 9 bases spanning the gap. The CDR3 covers 14 residues. CDR3 nucleotide sequence: TGTGCCAGCAGTTTATCCCACAGCTCCTATGGCTACACCTTC. It codes for CASSLSHSSYGYTF.

This clonotype was counted only a few times. The chain joins TRBV4-2 to TRBJ2-7, with D tentatively TRBD1 (6 bases). Per germline, CDR1 LGHNA and CDR2 YNFKEQ. V dropped 0 bases and J dropped 5 bases, with 17 bases sitting between them. The CDR3 has 16 residues. The CDR3 DNA sequence: TGTGCCAGCAGCCAAGATCTCGCCAGGGGTTGGGACGAGCAGTACTTC. This encodes CASSQDLARGWDEQYF.

This clonotype has a count of ten or more. The chain couples TRBV13 to TRBJ2-1; 7 bases line up with TRBD1. Germline assignment: CDR1 PRHDT and CDR2 FYEKMQ (reference sequence). The CDR3 extends over 13 amino acids. With V trimmed by 3 bases and J by 6 bases, 2 bases remained unmatched. CDR3 amino acids: CASSFQGVNEQFF. The CDR3 nucleotides read TGTGCCAGCAGCTTCCAGGGGGTCAATGAGCAGTTCTTC.

This clonotype has a count of ten or more. The chain uses TRBV7-8 and TRBJ2-5; TRBD2 matches 10 bases. Germline-derived CDR1 and CDR2 are SGHVS and FQNEAQ. This CDR3 is 15 amino acids long. V was pared by 1 base and J by 5 bases, with 4 bases of the junction left unmatched. CDR3 loop: CASSLEAGGAETQYF. CDR3 DNA: TGTGCCAGCAGCTTAGAAGCGGGAGGGGCGGAGACCCAGTACTTC.

This clonotype is categorized as large. V gene TRBV20-1 combines with J gene TRBJ2-7, with 9 positions matching TRBD2. This CDR3 region has 16 residues. Looked up from germline, CDR1 is DFQATT and CDR2 is SNEGSKA (reference sequence). V shed 0 bases, J shed 4 bases, and the junction held 10 bases outside the gene matches. In nucleotides, the CDR3 is TGCAGTGCTAGAGAGGCTTATCTAGCGGGGTCTTACGAGCAGTACTTC. This translates into CSAREAYLAGSYEQYF.

The rearrangement links TRBV5-5 to TRBJ2-3; D may be TRBD1 (6 bases). V was trimmed by 7 bases and J by 7 bases, leaving 16 bases between them. Germline assignment: CDR1 SGHKS and CDR2 YYEKEE (reference sequence). The CDR3 extends over 13 amino acids. Written as DNA, the CDR3 is TGTGCCAGCGGCGACGTACAGGGATATACGCAGTATTTT. Protein product: CASGDVQGYTQYF.